This TCR beta chain was captured in a study of cytomegalovirus exposure and HLA in healthy donors. The wider study: From donors who were HLA-typed, an early data release held around 85 million unique TCRs. The study, taken as a whole, reports: TCR beta V- and J-gene trimming was later associated with a missense DCLRE1C variant. Reportedly, HLA-A and HLA-B alleles of most subjects were accurately predicted from TCR beta.

The CDR3 runs to 14 residues. V was clipped by 6 bases and J by 2 bases, with 14 bases between them. Germline V gene sequence: CDR1 SGHRS, CDR2 YFSETQ. A note on this clone: Its specificity is not known.

PCR involved 60 Vbeta and 13 Jbeta primers. Profiled with immunoSEQ multiplex PCR; TCRdb holds only in-frame clones, not every one. The data show approximately 100,000 clones, around 82% seen once. This receptor was taken from a woman between 45 and 60 years old in good health and CMV-seropositive. The chain employs TRBV5-1 and TRBJ2-5, with unresolved D. The sequenced material came from PBMCs. Written as DNA, the CDR3 is TGCGCCAGCACCCGAGAAAACCCTCAAGAGACCCAGTACTTC. Residues: CASTRENPQETQYF.